Listed below are T cell receptor beta chains from one sample, sequenced in a study of blood T cell repertoires in COVID-19. Only in-frame clones appear in the TCRdb table, and some are missing; sequencing was by immunoSEQ multiplex PCR. This table has 250,000 to 400,000 clones, approximately 89% appearing once. Sequenced input: peripheral blood. The receptor source for this set is a woman aged 25 to 39 with COVID-19, enrolled during active disease. CDR3s include the opening cysteine and the closing phenylalanine or tryptophan. A D gene is named only where the DNA matches it firmly. The size field is filled for only some rows; it gives once, few, many or a size class.

D	length	V	J	size	CDR3	DNA
TRBD1	15	TRBV5-1	TRBJ2-5	.	CASSTGTAVLETQYF	TGCGCCAGCAGCACCGGGACAGCCGTTCTGGAGACCCAGTACTTC
.	14	TRBV30	TRBJ1-2	few	CAWSVAGAGYGYTF	TGTGCCTGGAGTGTCGCAGGGGCGGGCTATGGCTACACCTTC
TRBD1	15	TRBV19	TRBJ1-2	.	CASSRTGEGSYGYTF	TGTGCCAGTAGTCGGACAGGGGAAGGGAGCTATGGCTACACCTTC
TRBD1	15	TRBV12-5	TRBJ1-1	.	CASGRTGDLDTEAFF	TGTGCTAGTGGAAGGACAGGGGATTTGGACACTGAAGCTTTCTTT
.	17	TRBV28	TRBJ2-2	.	CASSSESFQANTGELFF	TGTGCCAGCAGTTCAGAATCATTCCAAGCGAACACCGGGGAGCTGTTTTTT
.	15	TRBV7-9	TRBJ1-3	.	CASINDGSGGNTIYF	TGTGCCAGCATCAACGACGGTTCAGGTGGAAACACCATATATTTT
.	14	TRBV2	TRBJ1-1	once	CASRGAVTITEAFF	TGTGCCAGCAGGGGAGCCGTGACCATCACTGAAGCTTTCTTT
TRBD1	15	TRBV5-1	TRBJ1-6	.	CASSYSGGDESPLHF	TGCGCCAGCAGCTACTCAGGGGGCGATGAATCACCCCTCCACTTT
.	15	TRBV2	TRBJ1-1	once	CASSVEDRRNTEAFF	TGTGCCAGCAGTGTAGAGGACAGACGGAACACTGAAGCTTTCTTT
.	16	TRBV23-1	TRBJ2-1	.	CASSQYERSSYNEQFF	TGCGCCAGCAGTCAATACGAGCGGAGCTCCTACAATGAGCAGTTCTTC
.	15	TRBV10-3	TRBJ2-3	.	CAISRGSRGPDTQYF	TGTGCCATCAGCCGGGGATCTAGAGGCCCAGATACGCAGTATTTT
.	13	TRBV18	TRBJ1-4	.	CASSPWTSEKLFF	TGTGCCAGCTCACCATGGACAAGTGAAAAACTGTTTTTT
TRBD1	13	TRBV9	TRBJ1-4	once	CASGTGTNEKLFF	TGTGCCAGCGGGACAGGAACTAATGAAAAACTGTTTTTT
.	16	TRBV10-2	TRBJ1-6	.	CASSEPRLSYNSPLHF	TGCGCCAGCAGTGAGCCCCGACTCTCCTATAATTCACCCCTCCACTTT
.	13	TRBV27	TRBJ1-1	.	CASSFLQGTEAFF	TGTGCCAGCAGTTTTCTTCAGGGGACTGAAGCTTTCTTT
TRBD2	19	TRBV6-1	TRBJ2-1	.	CASSEYGTSGLSSYNEQFF	TGTGCCAGCAGTGAATATGGGACTAGCGGGTTAAGCTCCTACAATGAGCAGTTCTTC
TRBD1	14	TRBV19	TRBJ1-3	.	CASTLDRGGNTIYF	TGTGCCAGTACCCTCGACAGGGGAGGAAACACCATATATTTT
TRBD1	15	TRBV6-2/TRBV6-3	TRBJ1-1	.	CASSHWTGEDTEAFF	TGTGCCAGCAGCCATTGGACAGGGGAGGACACTGAAGCTTTCTTT
.	12	TRBV7-2	TRBJ1-1	.	CASRFGEGEAFF	TGTGCCAGCCGCTTCGGGGAGGGCGAAGCTTTCTTT
.	14	TRBV13	TRBJ2-5	.	CASSFRPTRETQYF	TGTGCCAGCAGCTTCCGCCCCACCAGGGAGACCCAGTACTTC
TRBD2	14	TRBV13	TRBJ2-3	.	CASSLAGGGDTQYF	TGTGCCAGCAGCTTAGCGGGGGGAGGGGATACGCAGTATTTT
.	13	TRBV5-5	TRBJ1-1	.	CASSFGRNTEAFF	TGTGCCAGCAGCTTCGGGAGGAACACTGAAGCTTTCTTT
.	18	TRBV6-4	TRBJ1-5	.	CASSFVRDNGRLGQPQHF	TGTGCCAGCAGTTTTGTCCGGGACAATGGGAGATTAGGACAGCCCCAGCATTTT
.	14	TRBV5-1	TRBJ1-2	.	CASSPLHSNYGYTF	TGCGCCAGCAGCCCTCTTCACAGTAACTATGGCTACACCTTC
.	13	TRBV12-3/TRBV12-4	TRBJ1-1	.	CASNGWLVTEAFF	TGTGCCAGCAACGGGTGGTTGGTGACTGAAGCTTTCTTT
.	12	TRBV20-1	TRBJ2-5	.	CSASLGGETQYF	TGCAGTGCTAGTTTGGGAGGAGAGACCCAGTACTTC
TRBD1	14	TRBV19	TRBJ1-2	.	CASSIGRGLYGYTF	TGTGCCAGTAGTATAGGCAGGGGGCTCTATGGCTACACCTTC
.	13	TRBV24-1	TRBJ1-5	once	CATSDLEGGPQHF	TGTGCCACCAGTGATTTGGAGGGTGGGCCCCAGCATTTT
TRBD2	16	TRBV7-9	TRBJ2-2	.	CASSLGGAGDTGELFF	TGTGCCAGCAGCTTAGGAGGTGCGGGGGACACCGGGGAGCTGTTTTTT